Listed here are 15 T cell receptor beta chains from one sample, sequenced in a study of T cell responses to AZD1222 COVID-19 vaccine. This table comes from immunoSEQ multiplex PCR, and its TCRdb copy is limited to in-frame clones, with some not included. The sample contains 100,000 or so clones, roughly 90% of which appear only once. Here the sequenced sample was peripheral blood, taken on day 0 of AZD1222 vaccination. These receptors were taken from an adult in good health.

This rearrangement joins TRBV3-1 (or the pseudogene TRBV3-2) to TRBJ2-3; 10 bases line up with TRBD2. This CDR3 comprises 15 residues. CDR1 is LGHDT and CDR2 is YNNKEL in the germline V gene (reference sequence). The J segment lost 8 bases and the V segment lost 4 bases, leaving 9 bases of the junction unmatched. CDR3 protein: CASSPQREGQGTQYF. CDR3 sequence (DNA): TGTGCCAGCAGCCCACAGCGGGAGGGCCAGGGTACGCAGTATTTT.

This clone was seen once. The rearrangement uses TRBV27 and TRBJ2-7; D is perhaps TRBD1 (6 bases). Germline assignment: CDR1 MNHEY and CDR2 SMNVEV (reference sequence). The CDR3 is 15 residues long. Trimming pared 0 bases from V and 2 bases from J, leaving 11 bases between. For the CDR3, the DNA is TGTGCCAGCAGTTTATCTGGGACAAGCCCCTACGAGCAGTACTTC. It translates to CASSLSGTSPYEQYF.

This clone has a single count. The rearrangement joins TRBV2 to TRBJ1-2; the D is unclear. V shed 4 bases and J shed 8 bases, with 11 bases lying between them. The CDR3 covers 12 residues. From germline, CDR1 is SNHLY and CDR2 FYNNEI. In DNA form, the CDR3 reads TGTGCCAGCAGTGCTGAAGCTGCGGGCTACACCTTC. Its translation: CASSAEAAGYTF.

The gene calls are TRBV6-2 or TRBV6-3 and TRBJ1-4; D uncertain. The CDR3 has 12 residues. The germline V gene encodes CDR1 MNHEY and CDR2 SVGEGT. V was cut by 0 bases and J by 8 bases, with 4 bases left in between. The CDR3 is CASSYSGEKLFF. DNA for the CDR3: TGTGCCAGCAGTTACTCAGGAGAAAAACTGTTTTTT.

Judged by abundance, this clone is medium-sized. The chain couples TRBV7-9 to TRBJ2-1; 11 bases map to TRBD2. The CDR3 totals 15 residues. CDR1 and CDR2 (germline): SEHNR, FQNEAQ (reference sequence). V was pared by 5 bases and J by 4 bases, with 4 bases of the junction left unmatched. CDR3 protein: CASSQGLAEYNEQFF. As DNA, the CDR3 is TGTGCCAGCAGCCAGGGACTAGCGGAATACAATGAGCAGTTCTTC.

This clone showed up just once. The rearrangement joins TRBV11-3 to TRBJ1-5; 9 nucleotides agree with TRBD1. Germline loops: CDR1 SGHNT, CDR2 YENEEA. Unmatched junction bases numbered 7, after V lost 4 bases and J lost 6 bases. CDR3 length: 15 residues. The CDR3: CASSSGGQGSQPQHF. The DNA for the CDR3 is TGTGCCAGCAGCTCCGGGGGACAGGGTAGTCAGCCCCAGCATTTT.

CDR3 nucleotides: TGTGCCAGTAGTCTCCTCGTTTTCAAGCGGGAGGGCTCCGGGGAGCTGTTTTTT. This codes for CASSLLVFKREGSGELFF. V gene TRBV19 combines with J gene TRBJ2-2; 10 bases are shared with TRBD2. This CDR3 has 18 amino acids. Germline V gives CDR1 LNHDA, CDR2 SQIVND (reference sequence). V was pared by 5 bases and J by 6 bases, with 15 bases of the junction left unmatched.

This chain uses TRBV30 with TRBJ2-3, with 8 bases matching TRBD2. The ends lost 0 bases at V and 6 bases at J; junction bases unmatched: 8. The CDR3 is 15 amino acids. Germline V gene data show CDR1 as GTSNPN and CDR2 as SVGIG (reference sequence). Here the CDR3 reads CAWSVPSGSVDTQYF. CDR3 coding DNA: TGTGCCTGGAGTGTACCGAGCGGGAGTGTGGATACGCAGTATTTT.

V gene TRBV2 combines with J gene TRBJ2-7; no firm D call. In germline, CDR1 is SNHLY, CDR2 FYNNEI. Trimming removed 6 bases at V and 5 bases at J, with 5 bases between. CDR3 length equals 10 residues. As DNA, the CDR3 is TGTGCCAGCAGATTGAACGAGCAGTACTTC. As protein: CASRLNEQYF.

This chain joins TRBV10-1 and TRBJ2-7; D not resolved. Germline CDR1 WNHNN, CDR2 SYGVQD (reference sequence). The V end was cut by 8 bases, the J end by 4 bases, with 6 bases between. The CDR3 has 10 amino acids. Written as DNA, the CDR3 is TGCGCCAGCGACATATACGAGCAGTACTTC. Translating gives CASDIYEQYF.

CDR3 nucleotides: TGTGCCAGCAGCTTAGCGGACAGGGGAAGCACTGAAGCTTTCTTT. This translates into CASSLADRGSTEAFF. The chain couples TRBV7-8 to TRBJ1-1; TRBD1 aligns across 9 bases. This CDR3 has 15 amino acids. Germline V lookup: CDR1 SGHVS, CDR2 FQNEAQ. The J segment lost 4 bases and the V segment lost 0 bases, leaving 3 bases of the junction unmatched.

The rearrangement joins TRBV3-1 (or the pseudogene TRBV3-2) to TRBJ1-1; a possible D gene is TRBD1 (5 bases). Per germline, CDR1 LGHDT and CDR2 YNNKEL (reference sequence). The CDR3 has 15 residues. V lost 4 bases and J lost 2, with 14 bases in between. The DNA for the CDR3 is TGTGCCAGCAGCCCCCCCGCAGGGTTCAACACTGAAGCTTTCTTT. Amino acids: CASSPPAGFNTEAFF.

V gene TRBV4-1 combines with J gene TRBJ2-1; D ambiguous. Germline CDR1 reads MGHRA; CDR2 reads YSYEKL. CDR3 size: 15 residues. The V end was cut by 4 bases, the J end by 9 bases, with 19 bases between. DNA of the CDR3: TGCGCCAGCAGCCCCAGCGTCTCGCACCCGGGTGAGCAGTTCTTC. Protein sequence: CASSPSVSHPGEQFF.

The chain recombines TRBV5-4 with TRBJ2-3; D remains ambiguous. This CDR3 has 14 amino acids. Germline-derived CDR1 and CDR2 are SGHNT and YYREEE (reference sequence). V lost 4 bases and J lost 0, with 9 bases in between. The CDR3 nucleotides are TGTGCCAGCAGCGGATCCGGGAGCACAGATACGCAGTATTTT. The encoded protein is CASSGSGSTDTQYF.

The chain is built from TRBV7-2 and TRBJ1-1; 7 bases match TRBD1. The CDR3 is 13 amino acids. Trimming at V came to 1 base and at J to 11 bases, leaving 7 bases not matched to a gene. Per germline, CDR1 SGHTA and CDR2 FQGNSA. CDR3 amino acids: CASSLEDRTRAFF. CDR3 bases: TGTGCCAGCAGCTTAGAGGACAGGACCCGGGCTTTCTTT.